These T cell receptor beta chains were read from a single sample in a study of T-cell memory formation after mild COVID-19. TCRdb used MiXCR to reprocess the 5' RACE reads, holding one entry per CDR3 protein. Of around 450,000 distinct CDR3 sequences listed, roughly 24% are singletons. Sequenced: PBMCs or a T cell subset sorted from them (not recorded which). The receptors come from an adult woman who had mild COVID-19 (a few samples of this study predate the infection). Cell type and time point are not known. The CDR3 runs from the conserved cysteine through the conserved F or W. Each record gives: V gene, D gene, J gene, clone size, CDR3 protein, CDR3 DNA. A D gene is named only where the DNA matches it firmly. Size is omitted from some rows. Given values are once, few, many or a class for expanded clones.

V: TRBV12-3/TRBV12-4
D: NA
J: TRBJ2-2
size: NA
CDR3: CASSFPMSADFGTGELFF
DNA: TGTGCCAGCAGTTTTCCCATGTCGGCAGATTTCGGCACCGGGGAGCTGTTTTTT

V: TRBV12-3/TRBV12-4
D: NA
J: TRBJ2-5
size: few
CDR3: CASSSVMTETQYF
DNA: TGTGCCAGCAGTTCGGTTATGACTGAGACCCAGTACTTC

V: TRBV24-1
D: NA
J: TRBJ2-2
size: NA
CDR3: CATSWSVLNTGELFF
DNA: TGTGCCACCAGTTGGTCCGTACTGAACACCGGGGAGCTGTTTTTT

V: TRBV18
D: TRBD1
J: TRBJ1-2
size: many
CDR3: CASSPGTDYGYTF
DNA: TGTGCCAGCAGTCCCGGGACAGACTATGGCTACACCTTC

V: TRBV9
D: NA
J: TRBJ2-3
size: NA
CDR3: CASSGRLRGRTDTQYF
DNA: TGTGCCAGCAGCGGCCGCCTAAGGGGCCGGACAGATACGCAGTATTTT

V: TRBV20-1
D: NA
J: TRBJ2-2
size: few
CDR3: CSARDAGRDSGELFF
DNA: TGCAGTGCTAGAGATGCGGGGCGGGACTCCGGGGAGCTGTTTTTT

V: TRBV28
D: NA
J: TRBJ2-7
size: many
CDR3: CATTTPSSYEQYF
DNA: TGTGCCACGACAACTCCGAGCTCCTACGAGCAGTACTTC

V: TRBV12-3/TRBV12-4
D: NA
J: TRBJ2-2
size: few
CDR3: CASTPQGYTGELFF
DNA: TGTGCCAGCACTCCGCAGGGGTACACCGGGGAGCTGTTTTTT

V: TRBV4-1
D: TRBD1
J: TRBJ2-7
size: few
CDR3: CASSQGGTGNYEQYF
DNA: TGCGCCAGCAGCCAAGGTGGGACAGGGAACTACGAGCAGTACTTC

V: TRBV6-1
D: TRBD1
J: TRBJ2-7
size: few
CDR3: CASSELYRTGFDYEQYF
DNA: TGTGCCAGCAGTGAACTATACCGGACAGGTTTCGATTACGAGCAGTACTTC

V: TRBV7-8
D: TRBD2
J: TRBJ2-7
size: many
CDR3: CASRGREGPDYEQYF
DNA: TGTGCCAGCAGGGGGAGGGAGGGCCCAGACTACGAGCAGTACTTC

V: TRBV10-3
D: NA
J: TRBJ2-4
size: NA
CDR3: CAIREAGVNIQYF
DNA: TGTGCCATCAGGGAGGCTGGAGTAAACATTCAGTACTTC

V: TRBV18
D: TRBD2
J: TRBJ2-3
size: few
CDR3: CASSPTLAGGSDTQYF
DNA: TGTGCCAGCTCACCCACACTAGCGGGAGGTTCGGATACGCAGTATTTT

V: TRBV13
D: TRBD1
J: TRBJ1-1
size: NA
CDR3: CASSPLGEGAVFF
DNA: TGTGCCAGCAGCCCCCTGGGAGAGGGGGCTGTTTTCTTT

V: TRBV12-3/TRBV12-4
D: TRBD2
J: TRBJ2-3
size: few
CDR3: CASSLLAGGRMGTDTQYF
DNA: TGTGCCAGCAGCTTACTAGCGGGAGGGAGAATGGGGACAGATACGCAGTATTTT

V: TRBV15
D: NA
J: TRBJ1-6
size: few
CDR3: CATSRGNNSPLHF
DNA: TGTGCCACCAGCAGAGGGAATAATTCACCCCTCCACTTT

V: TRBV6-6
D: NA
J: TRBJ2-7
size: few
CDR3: CASSYSPLGSYEQYF
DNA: TGTGCCAGCAGTTACTCTCCCCTGGGATCCTACGAGCAGTACTTC

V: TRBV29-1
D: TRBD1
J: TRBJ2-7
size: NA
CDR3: CSVVDRSDYEQYF
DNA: TGCAGCGTTGTGGACAGGTCGGACTACGAGCAGTACTTC

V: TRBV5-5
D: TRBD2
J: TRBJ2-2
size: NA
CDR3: CASSLRSGGPNTGELFF
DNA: TGTGCCAGCAGCTTGAGGAGCGGGGGCCCTAACACCGGGGAGCTGTTTTTT

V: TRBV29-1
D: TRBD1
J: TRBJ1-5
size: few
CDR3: CSVGDSYSNQPQHF
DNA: TGCAGCGTGGGGGACAGCTATAGCAATCAGCCCCAGCATTTT

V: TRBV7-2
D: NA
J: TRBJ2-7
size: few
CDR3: CASSLPGHRVNGYEQYF
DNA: TGTGCCAGCAGCTTACCCGGCCACAGGGTAAATGGCTACGAGCAGTACTTC

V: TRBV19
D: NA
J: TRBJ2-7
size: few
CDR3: CASSMRRDTHYEQYF
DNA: TGTGCCAGTAGTATGAGGAGGGATACCCACTACGAGCAGTACTTC

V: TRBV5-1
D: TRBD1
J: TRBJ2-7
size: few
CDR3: CASSLAGGPFPYF
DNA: TGCGCCAGCAGCTTGGCAGGGGGCCCTTTCCCCTACTTC

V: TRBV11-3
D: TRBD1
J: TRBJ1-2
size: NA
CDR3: CASSPKTGPYGYTF
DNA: TGTGCCAGCAGCCCGAAGACAGGGCCCTATGGCTACACCTTC

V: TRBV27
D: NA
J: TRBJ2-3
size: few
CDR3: CASSLSRAATDTQYF
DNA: TGTGCCAGCAGTTTATCCCGGGCCGCCACAGATACGCAGTATTTT

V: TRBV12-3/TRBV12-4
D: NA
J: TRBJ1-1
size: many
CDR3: CASSLGIPRGTEAFF
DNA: TGTGCCAGCAGCTTAGGTATCCCCAGGGGCACTGAAGCTTTCTTT

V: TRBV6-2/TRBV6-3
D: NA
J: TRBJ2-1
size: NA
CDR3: CASREGGVGNEQFF
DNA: TGTGCCAGCAGGGAGGGGGGGGTTGGCAATGAGCAGTTCTTC

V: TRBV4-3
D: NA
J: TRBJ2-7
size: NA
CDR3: CASSQGGSEQYF
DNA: TGCGCCAGCAGCCAAGGAGGCTCCGAGCAGTACTTC

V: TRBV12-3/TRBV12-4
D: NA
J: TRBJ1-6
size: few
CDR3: CASSLGGGLEVGSYNSPLHF
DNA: TGTGCCAGCAGTTTGGGGGGGGGCCTGGAGGTTGGCTCCTATAATTCACCCCTCCACTTT

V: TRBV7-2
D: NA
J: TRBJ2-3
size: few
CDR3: CASTPAGYTDTQYF
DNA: TGTGCCAGCACTCCCGCGGGGTACACAGATACGCAGTATTTT

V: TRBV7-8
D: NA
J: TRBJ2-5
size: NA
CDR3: CASSLGQHQETQYF
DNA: TGTGCCAGCAGCTTAGGACAGCACCAAGAGACCCAGTACTTC

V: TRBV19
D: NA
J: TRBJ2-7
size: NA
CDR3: CASSRTAVSYEQYF
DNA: TGTGCCAGTAGCAGGACAGCTGTCTCCTACGAGCAGTACTTC

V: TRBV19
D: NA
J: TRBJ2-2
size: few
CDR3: CASSITLGTGELFF
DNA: TGTGCCAGTAGTATCACCTTGGGCACCGGGGAGCTGTTTTTT

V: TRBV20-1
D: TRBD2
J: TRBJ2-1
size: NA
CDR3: CSGRGETGLPRIF
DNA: TGCAGTGGACGGGGGGAAACGGGCCTGCCTCGAATCTTC

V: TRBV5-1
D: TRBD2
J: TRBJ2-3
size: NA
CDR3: CASSSPAGAFTDTQYF
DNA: TGCGCCAGCAGCTCCCCAGCGGGGGCATTCACAGATACGCAGTATTTT

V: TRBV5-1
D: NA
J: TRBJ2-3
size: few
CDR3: CASSVHGISTDTQYF
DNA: TGCGCCAGCAGCGTACACGGGATTAGCACAGATACGCAGTATTTT

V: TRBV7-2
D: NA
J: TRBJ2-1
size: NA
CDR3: CASSSDFNEQFF
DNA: TGTGCCAGCAGTTCGGATTTCAATGAGCAGTTCTTC

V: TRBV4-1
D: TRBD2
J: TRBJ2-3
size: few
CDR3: CASSHTSGGGTDTQYF
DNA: TGCGCCAGCAGCCACACTAGCGGGGGGGGCACAGATACGCAGTATTTT

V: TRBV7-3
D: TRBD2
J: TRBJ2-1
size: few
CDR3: CASSRGGNYNEQFF
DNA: TGTGCCAGCAGCCGCGGGGGGAACTACAATGAGCAGTTCTTC

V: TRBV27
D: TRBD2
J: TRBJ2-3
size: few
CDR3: CASSLARLADYTDTQYF
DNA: TGTGCCAGCAGTTTAGCCCGACTAGCGGACTACACAGATACGCAGTATTTT

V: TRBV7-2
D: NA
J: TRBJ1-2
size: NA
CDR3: CASSRRTANYGYTF
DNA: TGTGCCAGCAGCCGGAGGACGGCAAACTATGGCTACACCTTC

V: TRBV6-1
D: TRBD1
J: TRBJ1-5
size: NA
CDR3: CASIWGQGGNQPQHF
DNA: TGTGCCAGCATTTGGGGACAGGGGGGCAATCAGCCCCAGCATTTT

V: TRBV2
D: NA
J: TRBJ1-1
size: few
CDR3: CASTRYSTNTEAFF
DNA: TGTGCCAGCACCAGATACAGTACGAACACTGAAGCTTTCTTT

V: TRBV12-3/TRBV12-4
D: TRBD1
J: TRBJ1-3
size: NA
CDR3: CASISSRGAGNTIYF
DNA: TGTGCCAGCATTTCGAGCAGGGGGGCTGGAAACACCATATATTTT

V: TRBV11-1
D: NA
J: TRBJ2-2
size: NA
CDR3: CASSDLKDTMNTGELFF
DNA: TGTGCCAGCAGCGATCTCAAGGACACTATGAACACCGGGGAGCTGTTTTTT

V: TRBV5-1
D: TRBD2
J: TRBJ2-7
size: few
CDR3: CASSPGSGGVTYEQYF
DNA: TGCGCCAGCAGCCCGGGGTCGGGGGGTGTAACCTACGAGCAGTACTTC

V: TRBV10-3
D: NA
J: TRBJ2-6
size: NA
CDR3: CAISDRPGANVLTF
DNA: TGTGCCATCAGTGATCGGCCTGGGGCCAACGTCCTGACTTTC

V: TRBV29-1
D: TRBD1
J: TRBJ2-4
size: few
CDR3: CSVGGTGDLDIQYF
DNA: TGCAGCGTTGGCGGGACAGGGGATCTCGACATTCAGTACTTC

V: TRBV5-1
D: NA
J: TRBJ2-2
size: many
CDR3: CASSLDGGELFF
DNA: TGCGCCAGCAGCTTGGACGGCGGGGAGCTGTTTTTT

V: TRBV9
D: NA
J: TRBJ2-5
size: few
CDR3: CASSVGGVLGETQYF
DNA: TGTGCCAGCAGCGTAGGCGGGGTCCTGGGGGAGACCCAGTACTTC

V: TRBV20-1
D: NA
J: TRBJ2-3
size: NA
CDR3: CSAPRVHSTDTQYF
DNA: TGCAGTGCCCCGCGGGTCCACAGCACAGATACGCAGTATTTT

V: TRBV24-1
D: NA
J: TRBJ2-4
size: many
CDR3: CATSDGWNIQYF
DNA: TGTGCCACCAGTGACGGGTGGAACATTCAGTACTTC

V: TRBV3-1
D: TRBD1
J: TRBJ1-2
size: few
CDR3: CASSTAGQGRYGYTF
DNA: TGTGCCAGCAGCACCGCCGGACAGGGGAGATATGGCTACACCTTC

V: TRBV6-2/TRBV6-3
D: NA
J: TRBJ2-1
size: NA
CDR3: CASTLGRTNEQFF
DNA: TGTGCCAGCACCCTGGGACGGACGAATGAGCAGTTCTTC

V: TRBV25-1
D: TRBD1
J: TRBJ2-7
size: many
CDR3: CASRQGGSYEQYF
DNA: TGTGCCAGTAGACAGGGGGGCTCCTACGAGCAGTACTTC